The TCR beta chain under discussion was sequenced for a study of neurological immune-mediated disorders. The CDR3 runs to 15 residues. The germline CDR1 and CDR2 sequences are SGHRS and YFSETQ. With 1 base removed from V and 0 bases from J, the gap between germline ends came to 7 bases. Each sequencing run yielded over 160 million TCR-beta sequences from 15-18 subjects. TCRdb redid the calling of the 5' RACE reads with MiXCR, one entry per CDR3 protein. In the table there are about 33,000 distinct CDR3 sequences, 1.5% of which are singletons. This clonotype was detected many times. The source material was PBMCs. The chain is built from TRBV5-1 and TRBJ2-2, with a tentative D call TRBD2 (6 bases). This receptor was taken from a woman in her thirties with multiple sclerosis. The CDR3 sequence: CASSLPGANTGELFF. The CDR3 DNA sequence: TGCGCCAGCAGCTTGCCGGGGGCGAACACCGGGGAGCTGTTTTTT.